Included here is one TCR beta chain sequence, with context. The data originate from a study of shared clonotypes between healthy human individuals. Trimming took off 3 bases at V and 1 base at J, with 3 bases between the two ends. Germline loops: CDR1 MNHEY, CDR2 SMNVEV (reference sequence). The CDR3 covers 13 residues. Some clones are missing from TCRdb's copy, which holds only in-frame ones; the method was immunoSEQ multiplex PCR. The sample holds more than 500,000 clones; 95% to 97% are singletons and the top ten take about 0.06%. The V call is TRBV27, the J call TRBJ2-2; D not certain. The sequencing input was naive CD4+ T cells sorted from blood. Indicated subset: CD45RA+ positively selected. The clonotype was recovered from a woman younger than 45 in good health. In DNA, the CDR3 is TGTGCCAGCAGTTTTTGGAACACCGGGGAGCTGTTTTTT. Translated, it gives CASSFWNTGELFF.